This T cell receptor (beta chain) was recovered during a study of response to subunit inactivated influenza vaccine (dated by TCRdb to between 2018 and 2020). For context, the study as a whole: To follow how T cells responded to a trivalent subunit inactivated influenza vaccine, the researchers relied on deep quantitative profiling of the T cell receptor repertoire. What the work shows at the level of the full study, not this receptor alone: According to the authors, only a limited number of new T cells may be recruited by each seasonal influenza vaccination.

The library was produced with RT-PCR. The listed sequencing device is Illumina HiSeq 2500. TCRdb itself trimmed the public reads at Q25 with fastp, ran MiXCR and retained productive beta chains. Each entry is one CDR3 protein sequence, shown with its most common DNA and genes. The sample table lists fewer than 700,000 distinct CDR3 sequences, around 13% of them with a count of one. About an eighth of the sample belongs to the ten largest clones. V has 6 bases trimmed and J has 4 bases trimmed; junction bases matching no gene number 6. Reading the germline V gene gives CDR1 MNHNS and CDR2 SASEGT. Its CDR3 holds 14 amino acids, cysteine through phenylalanine. Solely the CDR3 DNA is kept, with 42 bases framed from the first base. The time point label for this specimen denotes: 45 days after influenza vaccine administration. This clonotype showed up just a few times. The clone's antigen remains unknown. It has no much larger one-base neighbor in the sample; base qualities were not kept.

This receptor was taken from a man aged 50 to 59 who received an inactivated influenza vaccine. Donor details come from another sample of the same person, matched by shared clones. The sample was PBMCs from blood, taken 45 days after vaccination. The rearranged segments are TRBV6-1 and TRBJ2-5, with 9 middle bases fitting TRBD1. The CDR3 loop reads CASSRDRVAETQYF. The sequence in DNA is TGTGCCAGCAGCCGGGACAGGGTAGCAGAGACCCAGTACTTC.